These T cell receptor beta chains were read from a single sample in a study of T cell responses to AZD1222 COVID-19 vaccine. Clones were sequenced by immunoSEQ multiplex PCR, and TCRdb holds only the in-frame ones, with some missing. The sample shows 150,000 to 200,000 clones, 85% to 95% of them seen only once. The sequenced sample was peripheral blood, obtained on day 0 of AZD1222 vaccination. All receptors derive from an adult in good health. CDR3s include the opening cysteine and the closing phenylalanine or tryptophan. D genes are given only for firm matches. Only part of the rows carry a size: once, few, many, or a class if the clone is expanded.

TRBJ2-2	.	TRBV5-1	.	TGCGCCAGCAGAGTAGGGGCGAACACCGGGGAGCTGTTTTTT	CASRVGANTGELFF
TRBJ1-3	.	TRBV7-9	.	TGTGCCAGCAGCTATTCGGCTCTGAAGGGAGGGGGAGGAAACACCATATATTTT	CASSYSALKGGGGNTIYF
TRBJ1-2	.	TRBV20-1	.	TGCAGTGCTAGTGAGGGGCCTGGGTATGGCTACACCTTC	CSASEGPGYGYTF
TRBJ1-6	.	TRBV28	once	TGTGCCAGCAGTACGGACCGGAAATATAATTCACCCCTCCACTTT	CASSTDRKYNSPLHF
TRBJ2-2	.	TRBV2	few	TGTGCCAGCAGTGAGTCCGCCGGGGAGCTGTTTTTT	CASSESAGELFF
TRBJ2-6	.	TRBV5-1	.	TGCGCCAGCAGCTTAGGATTCTCTGGGGCCAACGTCCTGACTTTC	CASSLGFSGANVLTF
TRBJ2-1	TRBD1	TRBV5-1	few	TGCGCCAGCAGCTTACCGGGACAGGGAGGCAATGAGCAGTTCTTC	CASSLPGQGGNEQFF
TRBJ2-7	TRBD1	TRBV4-1	.	TGCGCCAGCAGCTTCGGACAGGGGGAAGGATACGAGCAGTACTTC	CASSFGQGEGYEQYF
TRBJ1-4	.	TRBV18	.	TGTGCCAGCTCGGCGGGGGCACCTGTCGGGATTGCTAATGAAAAACTGTTTTTT	CASSAGAPVGIANEKLFF
TRBJ2-7	TRBD1	TRBV7-9	.	TGTGCCAGCAGCTTGGGACAGGGCAACTACGAGCAGTACTTC	CASSLGQGNYEQYF
TRBJ2-5	TRBD2	TRBV4-1	once	TGCGCCAGCAGCCATCCGGAGACTAGCGGCCAAGAGACCCAGTACTTC	CASSHPETSGQETQYF
TRBJ2-7	.	TRBV7-2	.	TGTGCCAGCAGCCTACAGGGCTACGAGCAGTACTTC	CASSLQGYEQYF
TRBJ2-3	.	TRBV9	.	TGTGCCAGCAGCGCCTCTGGCACAGATACGCAGTATTTT	CASSASGTDTQYF
TRBJ2-3	.	TRBV11-2	.	TGTGCCAGCCGCCTCGGGGGGCACACAGATACGCAGTATTTT	CASRLGGHTDTQYF
TRBJ1-1	.	TRBV19	.	TGTGCCAGTAGTCCTTCGGTAATAGGCACTGAAGCTTTCTTT	CASSPSVIGTEAFF
TRBJ2-7	.	TRBV7-2	once	TGTGCCAGCAGCTTAGGTGGGGGGCCCGACTCCTACGAGCAGTACTTC	CASSLGGGPDSYEQYF
TRBJ1-1	.	TRBV29-1	.	TGCAGCGTTGGAGAGAACACTGAAGCTTTCTTT	CSVGENTEAFF
TRBJ1-1	.	TRBV10-2	.	TGCGCCAGCAGTTTGGGGAGAGGCTCTGAAGCTTTCTTT	CASSLGRGSEAFF
TRBJ2-7	.	TRBV28	.	TGTGCCAGCAGTTTTGACAGCGCTAACTACGAGCAGTACTTC	CASSFDSANYEQYF
TRBJ2-2	.	TRBV7-6	.	TGTGCCAGCAGCTTGAGGTATACCGGGGAGCTGTTTTTT	CASSLRYTGELFF
TRBJ2-7	TRBD1	TRBV2	.	TGTGCCAGCAGTGTGGGCAGGGGGTACGAGCAGTACTTC	CASSVGRGYEQYF
TRBJ1-5	TRBD1	TRBV6-2/TRBV6-3	.	TGTGCCAGCAGTTACTCCGACAGGGGTGGTCAGCCCCAGCATTTT	CASSYSDRGGQPQHF
TRBJ2-1	.	TRBV6-6	.	TGTGCCAGCAGTTACACCAGGGCCCATGAGCAGTTCTTC	CASSYTRAHEQFF
TRBJ2-3	TRBD1	TRBV7-2	once	TGTGCCAGCAGCTTTGACAGGGGGTACGATACGCAGTATTTT	CASSFDRGYDTQYF
TRBJ1-4	.	TRBV30	.	TGTGCCTGGAGCCCAAAATCAGGGGTAGCTAATGAAAAACTGTTTTTT	CAWSPKSGVANEKLFF
TRBJ2-3	.	TRBV10-2	.	TGCGCCAGCAGTGGCGCTCAGGGGATGAGGGGAGATACGCAGTATTTT	CASSGAQGMRGDTQYF
TRBJ1-2	.	TRBV5-1	once	TGCGCCAGCAGCTTTGGTCTGGGTTCGCAGGATGGCTACACCTTC	CASSFGLGSQDGYTF
TRBJ2-3	.	TRBV9	.	TGTGCCAGCAGCGTGAGCACAGATACGCAGTATTTT	CASSVSTDTQYF
TRBJ1-3	.	TRBV30	.	TGTGCCTGGATCGCAGCCGCTGGAAACACCATATATTTT	CAWIAAAGNTIYF
TRBJ2-2	TRBD2	TRBV30	.	TGTGCCTGGAGTGTCCTAGCGGGGGGAGTTGGGGAGCTGTTTTTT	CAWSVLAGGVGELFF
TRBJ1-5	.	TRBV7-9	.	TGTGCCAGCAGCTTAACTGACAGAAATCAGCCCCAGCATTTT	CASSLTDRNQPQHF
TRBJ1-1	.	TRBV6-5	.	TGTGCCAGCAGGAACCTGGGACGGAACACTGAAGCTTTCTTT	CASRNLGRNTEAFF
TRBJ1-1	.	TRBV9	.	TGTGCCAGCAGCCCGCAGGGGAACACTGAAGCTTTCTTT	CASSPQGNTEAFF
TRBJ2-4	TRBD1	TRBV28	.	TGTGCCAGCAGGATCGACAGGGGGACATTCGACATTCAGTACTTC	CASRIDRGTFDIQYF
TRBJ2-1	.	TRBV11-3	.	TGTGCCAGCAGCTTAAGCAGCTACAATGAGCAGTTCTTC	CASSLSSYNEQFF
TRBJ2-5	.	TRBV28	.	TGTGCCAGCTCGCTCCCCCAGGACACCCTTGGAGAGACCCAGTACTTC	CASSLPQDTLGETQYF
TRBJ1-5	.	TRBV19	.	TGTGCCAGTAGTATCCGGAGGGGAAGCAATCAGCCCCAGCATTTT	CASSIRRGSNQPQHF
TRBJ1-1	.	TRBV6-5	.	TGTGCCAGCAGGTGGCCAGCAACACAGGCTGAAGCTTTCTTT	CASRWPATQAEAFF
TRBJ1-2	.	TRBV7-9	.	TGTGCCAGCAGCGCCGGGGGTGGCTACACCTTC	CASSAGGGYTF
TRBJ2-1	.	TRBV5-6	.	TGTGCCAGCAGCTTGGAGCCCCACAATGAGCAGTTCTTC	CASSLEPHNEQFF
TRBJ1-2	TRBD1	TRBV11-3	.	TGTGCCAGCAGCTTAGACAGGGGGACTGGTGGCTACACCTTC	CASSLDRGTGGYTF
TRBJ1-5	.	TRBV7-9	.	TGTGCCAGCAGCGGAGGGGGGCGAATTAATCAGCCCCAGCATTTT	CASSGGGRINQPQHF
TRBJ2-7	.	TRBV6-1	.	TGTGCCAGCAGTGAAGGGTTTATGGGTTCCTACGAGCAGTACTTC	CASSEGFMGSYEQYF
TRBJ1-5	.	TRBV12-3/TRBV12-4	.	TGTGCCAGCAGTTTATTGGGTCAGCCCCAGCATTTT	CASSLLGQPQHF
TRBJ1-1	TRBD1	TRBV12-3/TRBV12-4	.	TGTGCCAGCAGTTTAAATCCGGGACAGGAAGCTTTCTTT	CASSLNPGQEAFF
TRBJ1-1	.	TRBV4-1	.	TGCGCCAGCAGCAGCACCGAGGAGGAATACACTGAAGCTTTCTTT	CASSSTEEEYTEAFF
TRBJ1-4	.	TRBV7-9	.	TGTGCCAGCATCAAGGGCAGGACCCGTGCTGCTAATGAAAAACTGTTTTTT	CASIKGRTRAANEKLFF
TRBJ2-5	TRBD1	TRBV2	.	TGTGCCAGCAGTCCCGACAGGGCGGGCGAAGAGACCCAGTACTTC	CASSPDRAGEETQYF
TRBJ2-7	TRBD1	TRBV7-9	.	TGTGCCAGCAGCCGACAGGGTTGGGGACGCGAGCAGTACTTC	CASSRQGWGREQYF
TRBJ1-3	TRBD1	TRBV9	.	TGTGCCAGCAGCCCGGGACAGGGTAGGTCTGGAAACACCATATATTTT	CASSPGQGRSGNTIYF
TRBJ2-7	.	TRBV9	.	TGTGCCAGCAGCTTCCATCTGGGAGCCCATCCACTTAAACTATACTACGAGCAACACCCCGAGCAGTACTTC	CASSFHLGAHPLKLYYEQHPEQYF